This TCR beta chain was captured in a study of CXCR3-negative and CXCR3-positive naive CD8 T cells. Overall study: Sequencing yielded 140 million or so TRB reads, roughly 1.5 +/- 0.3 million per library. Study-wide results and caveats: Similar TRBV-TRBJ usage characterized naive CXCR3-negative and CXCR3-positive cells; memory cells differed. Sequencing showed both naive subsets with comparably high diversity, and memory CD8+ cells much lower.

Turning to this clonotype: Antigen specificity is unknown.

Through 5' RACE with UMI labels, the TRB cDNA libraries were prepared. TCRdb derives one entry per CDR3 protein from the 5' RACE reads, leaving out DNA. Its listing shows about 43,000 distinct CDR3 sequences. The sequenced material came from memory CD8+ T cells from blood. The clonotype comes from a human donor in good health. Some clones in this sample may be carry-over from other donors' samples.

CDR3: CSVGWLAGGPGSNEQFF. V gene TRBV29-1 combines with J gene TRBJ2-1; the D call from TCRdb, TRBD2, cannot be confirmed without DNA. Germline CDR1 is SQVTM and CDR2 is ANQGSEA. The CDR3 is 17 amino acids.